This entry is about one TCR beta chain. Version v3.0 of the immunoSEQ assay ran at survey level. The table came from immunoSEQ multiplex PCR; TCRdb's copy has only in-frame clones and leaves some out. The table has roughly 40,000 clones, approximately 94% seen once; the top ten hold roughly 2.3%. V shed 5 bases, J shed 1 base, and the junction held 3 bases outside the gene matches. The CDR3 totals 14 residues. In germline, CDR1 is SEHNR, CDR2 FQNEAQ (reference sequence). The sample originates from a study of long-term antiretroviral therapy in people with HIV. The sequence was collected from a young man with HIV. The rearrangement joins TRBV7-9 to TRBJ2-3; 7 bases fit TRBD1. The sequencing here drew on unsorted PBMCs, taken approximately 9.5 years after starting antiretroviral therapy. Here the CDR3 DNA reads TGTGCCAGCAGCCTTGGGACAGGCACAGATACGCAGTATTTT. Translation: CASSLGTGTDTQYF.